These 26 T cell receptor beta chains originate from one sample sequenced in a study of T cells in Graves' hyperthyroidism and ophthalmopathy. TCR beta CDR3 regions were amplified from RNA. TCR CDR3 regions were first amplified by RT-PCR with HTBI primers. TCRdb re-analysed the multiplex PCR reads in MiXCR, keeping a single row per CDR3 protein. The table records 500,000 or so distinct CDR3 sequences, about 16% of them present only once. The sample consisted of blood. The source is a woman in her 30s with Graves' ophthalmopathy.

This clonotype was detected many times. The CDR3 here is CSASSSRGEETQYF. Written as DNA, the CDR3 is TGCAGTGCTAGCAGTTCGCGGGGGGAAGAGACCCAGTACTTC. J is TRBJ2-5 and V is TRBV20-1; TRBD2 matches at 8 bases. With V trimmed by 3 bases and J by 3 bases, 6 bases remained unmatched. CDR1 DFQATT and CDR2 SNEGSKA come from the germline V gene (reference sequence). This CDR3 contains 14 residues.

This clonotype was observed many times. CDR3 loop: CASQTGLAGNEQFF. The CDR3, as DNA: TGTGCCAGCCAGACGGGACTAGCAGGCAATGAGCAGTTCTTC. This chain uses TRBV6-2 or TRBV6-3 with TRBJ2-1, with 9 bases lining up with TRBD2. This CDR3 is built from 14 residues. V lost 8 bases and J lost 6; bases outside the gene matches: 8. CDR1 and CDR2 (germline): MNHEY, SVGEGT.

This clonotype was observed at least ten times. The V and J genes are TRBV12-3 or TRBV12-4 and TRBJ2-2; 10 nucleotides align to TRBD2. V lost 5 bases to trimming and J lost 5 bases; unmatched junction nucleotides: 17. The CDR3 runs 19 residues. The CDR3 nucleotides read TGTGCCAGCAGTCACCTCTCACTAGCGGGAATGGGGAGAACCGGGGAGCTGTTTTTT. Translation: CASSHLSLAGMGRTGELFF.

This rearrangement joins TRBV19 to TRBJ1-4; 8 bases are shared with TRBD1. Germline loops: CDR1 LNHDA, CDR2 SQIVND (reference sequence). With 8 bases clipped from V and 4 bases from J, the junction kept 9 bases outside the gene matches. This CDR3 comprises 15 residues. CDR3 DNA: TGTGCCAGTCAACCCCGAGACAGGGGTAATGAAAAACTGTTTTTT. Protein: CASQPRDRGNEKLFF. Full variable domain (rest looked up from reference TRBV19 and TRBJ1-4): DGGITQSPKYLFRKEGQNVTLSCEQNLNHDAMYWYRQDPGQGLRLIYYSQIVNDFQKGDIAEGYSVSREKKESFPLTVTSAQKNPTAFYLCASQPRDRGNEKLFFGSGTQLSVL.

The chain is built from TRBV4-3 and TRBJ2-5; 13 bases are shared with TRBD2. The trim removed 1 base at V and 9 bases at J, leaving 5 bases unmatched. CDR1 and CDR2 (germline): LGHNA, YSLEER. The CDR3 runs to 15 residues. The CDR3 sequence: CASSQGTSGRFAQYF. The CDR3 nucleotides read TGCGCCAGCAGCCAAGGGACTAGCGGGAGATTTGCCCAGTACTTC.

This clonotype was counted once. The V call is TRBV28, the J call TRBJ1-5; tentatively, D is TRBD1 (5 bases). V dropped 8 bases and J dropped 7 bases, with 15 bases sitting between them. There are 13 residues in the CDR3. The germline CDR1 and CDR2 sequences are MDHEN and SYDVKM. Here the CDR3 reads CASVRAGLQPQHF. CDR3 bases: TGTGCCAGCGTCAGGGCCGGGTTGCAGCCCCAGCATTTT. The variable domain in full, completed from reference TRBV28 and TRBJ1-5, reads DVKVTQSSRYLVKRTGEKVFLECVQDMDHENMFWYRQDPGLGLRLIYFSYDVKMKEKGDIPEGYSVSREKKERFSLILESASTNQTSMYLCASVRAGLQPQHFGDGTRLSIL.

This clonotype has more than one count but fewer than ten. The chain carries TRBV28 and TRBJ2-5; 7 bases fit TRBD2. Trimming cost V 10 bases and J 6 bases; bases outside gene matches: 14. Germline V gives CDR1 MDHEN, CDR2 SYDVKM. The CDR3 is 14 amino acids. CDR3 region: CATIVFVGGKTQYF. The CDR3 DNA sequence: TGTGCCACTATAGTATTCGTGGGGGGGAAGACCCAGTACTTC.

This sequence joins TRBV11-2 and TRBJ2-1; possible D gene TRBD2, 5 bases. Germline V lookup: CDR1 SGHAT, CDR2 FQNNGV. There are 15 residues in the CDR3. V was pared by 5 bases and J by 2 bases, with 13 bases between. The CDR3 DNA reads as TGTGCCAGCAGCCCCCGGGAAGGGACCTACAATGAGCAGTTCTTC. Its translation: CASSPREGTYNEQFF.

This clonotype was recorded many times. The chain is built from TRBV7-2 and TRBJ2-5, with a tentative D call TRBD2 (6 bases). V lost 5 bases, J lost 5 bases, and 15 bases lay in between. Germline loops: CDR1 SGHTA, CDR2 FQGNSA. The CDR3 contains 14 residues. The CDR3 DNA reads TGTGCCAGCAGCCCCCCGGAGGGGCGGGAGACCCAGTACTTC. Protein: CASSPPEGRETQYF.

The rearrangement joins TRBV2 to TRBJ1-2, with TRBD1 identical over 8 bases. With 10 bases clipped from V and 6 bases from J, the junction kept 7 bases outside the gene matches. The CDR3 is 12 amino acids. Germline CDR1 reads SNHLY; CDR2 reads FYNNEI. CDR3 in DNA: TGTGCCACCCGGACAGGGAGGAATGGCTACACCTTC. This encodes CATRTGRNGYTF.

This clonotype was detected a few times. A much larger clone lies one base from this, so it may be a read error. Here the CDR3 DNA reads TGTGCCAGCAGTCCCTGGTCCGGAGCGAACACTGAAGCTTTCTTT. It translates to CASSPWSGANTEAFF. The V gene is TRBV28, the J gene TRBJ1-1; D not certain. Trimming left V 5 bases short and J 1 base short, with 14 bases between. CDR1 is MDHEN and CDR2 is SYDVKM in the germline V gene. This CDR3 is 15 amino acids long. Drawing the rest from reference TRBV28 and TRBJ1-1, the complete variable domain is DVKVTQSSRYLVKRTGEKVFLECVQDMDHENMFWYRQDPGLGLRLIYFSYDVKMKEKGDIPEGYSVSREKKERFSLILESASTNQTSMYLCASSPWSGANTEAFFGQGTRLTVV.

The sample holds a few counts of this clonotype. In nucleotides, the CDR3 is TGTGCCAGCAGCGTAGGAGGGACTCACTACGAGCAGTACTTC. Translated, it gives CASSVGGTHYEQYF. This chain joins TRBV9 and TRBJ2-7; weak D call: TRBD2 (6 bases). This CDR3 region has 14 residues. Germline CDR1 is SGDLS and CDR2 is YYNGEE. V was cut by 0 bases and J by 3 bases, with 10 bases left in between.

The rearrangement uses TRBV7-2 and TRBJ1-1, with TRBD1 matching 7 bases. CDR1 and CDR2 (germline): SGHTA, FQGNSA. The V and J ends lost 1 base and 7 bases, in that order; junction bases with no gene match: 9. The CDR3 spans 15 residues. CDR3 sequence (DNA): TGTGCCAGCAGCTTAGATGGCGGACAGGATGGTGAAGCTTTCTTT. This codes for CASSLDGGQDGEAFF.

At least ten counts were recorded for this clonotype. The CDR3 sequence is CASSPVSRYEQYF. CDR3 DNA sequence: TGTGCCAGCTCACCGGTTTCGCGTTACGAGCAGTACTTC. The chain employs TRBV18 and TRBJ2-7; D is ambiguous. V lost 3 bases and J 4 bases, leaving 10 bases between the germline ends. The germline gives CDR1 KGHSH, CDR2 LQKENI. This CDR3 has 13 amino acids. The variable domain in full, with the rest retrieved from reference TRBV18 and TRBJ2-7, is NAGVMQNPRHLVRRRGQEARLRCSPMKGHSHVYWYRQLPEEGLKFMVYLQKENIIDESGMPKERFSAEFPKEGPSILRIQQVVRGDSAAYFCASSPVSRYEQYFGPGTRLTVT.

Of note for this clonotype: A junction boundary mismatches the germline segment, possibly from a read error. The CDR3 region is CASRTSGSGTGTQYF. The CDR3 coding sequence is TGCGCCAGCAGGACCAGCGGGAGTGGCACAGGTACGCAGTATTTT. The rearrangement uses TRBV5-1 and TRBJ2-3, with 8 nucleotides matching TRBD2. Per the germline V gene, CDR1 is SGHRS and CDR2 is YFSETQ. This CDR3 is 15 amino acids long.

As regards this clonotype: At one end the junction does not follow the germline gene, possibly because of a read error. The chain carries TRBV3-1 and TRBJ1-2, with a possible D match to TRBD1 (5 bases). Germline CDR1 reads LGHDT; CDR2 reads YNNKEL (reference sequence). The CDR3 is 15 residues long. DNA of the CDR3: TGTGTCAGCAGCCAAGGAAGTACAGGTTCCTATGGCTACACCTTC. Protein product: CVSSQGSTGSYGYTF.

This clonotype was seen at least ten times. The rearrangement uses TRBV7-8 and TRBJ2-3, with 15 bases aligning to TRBD2. This CDR3 region has 17 residues. Germline values: CDR1 SGHVS, CDR2 FQNEAQ. V lost 1 base and J lost 5; bases outside the gene matches: 4. The CDR3, as DNA: TGTGCCAGCAGCTTAGTTGGGACTAGCGGGAGGAAAGATACGCAGTATTTT. It yields the protein CASSLVGTSGRKDTQYF.

Ten or more counts support this clonotype. J is TRBJ2-1 and V is TRBV2, with no clear D. Germline V lookup: CDR1 SNHLY, CDR2 FYNNEI. The CDR3 sequence is 15 residues long. The ends were cut back, 0 bases at V and 9 bases at J, with 15 bases in the middle. The CDR3: CASSEAQGRSVEQFF. The CDR3 nucleotides read TGTGCCAGCAGTGAAGCTCAAGGGCGGTCGGTTGAGCAGTTCTTC.

This clonotype appeared a few times. This chain connects TRBV19 to TRBJ2-3; 12 bases are a match to TRBD2. Germline CDR1 LNHDA, CDR2 SQIVND (reference sequence). The CDR3 runs 18 residues. The J segment lost 2 bases and the V segment lost 6 bases, leaving 12 bases of the junction unmatched. The CDR3 DNA reads as TGTGCCAGTAGCAGGACTAGCGGGACCCTCGGGGTCACAGATACGCAGTATTTT. Translated, it gives CASSRTSGTLGVTDTQYF.

At least ten counts were recorded for this clonotype. V and J are TRBV30 and TRBJ2-7, with 7 bases matching TRBD2. Trimming took 1 base from V and 6 from J; bases not matched to a gene: 6. The CDR3 length is 13 residues. Per germline, CDR1 GTSNPN and CDR2 SVGIG (reference sequence). For the CDR3, the DNA is TGTGCCTGGAGTGATGGACTAGACTCCGAGCAGTACTTC. Translating it yields CAWSDGLDSEQYF.

This clonotype was recorded a few times. For the CDR3, the DNA is TGTGCCAGCAGCCTTAATAGGGGAGCTTTCTTT. This translates into CASSLNRGAFF. The genes are TRBV12-3 or TRBV12-4 and TRBJ1-1; possible D gene TRBD1, 5 bases. The CDR3 is made up of 11 amino acids. Trimming removed 6 bases at V and 10 bases at J, with 12 bases between.

This clonotype was detected only a few times. The V and J genes are TRBV20-1 and TRBJ2-5; the match to TRBD2 covers 7 bases. Germline V gives CDR1 DFQATT, CDR2 SNEGSKA (reference sequence). The CDR3 covers 12 residues. V trimming: 7 bases; J trimming: 2 bases; junction bases outside the gene matches: 4. The DNA of the CDR3 is TGCAGTGGAGCGGGGCAACAAGAGACCCAGTACTTC. Translating gives CSGAGQQETQYF.

This clonotype was observed a handful of times. J is TRBJ2-3 and V is TRBV4-1; the match to TRBD1 covers 7 bases. The germline CDR1 and CDR2 sequences are MGHRA and YSYEKL. J lost 2 bases, V lost 1 base, and 6 bases had no gene match. The CDR3 has 16 residues. The CDR3 nucleotides are TGCGCCAGCAGCCAAGGCATTAGGGGGCTCACAGATACGCAGTATTTT. As protein: CASSQGIRGLTDTQYF.

In this sample, this clonotype turned up many times. The chain joins TRBV20-1 to TRBJ1-5; 8 bases are shared with TRBD1. V shed 7 bases, J shed 2 bases, and the junction held 4 bases outside the gene matches. Germline CDR1 is DFQATT and CDR2 is SNEGSKA (reference sequence). The CDR3 contains 13 residues. The CDR3 sequence is CSVGQGGNQPQHF. The CDR3 nucleotides are TGCAGTGTAGGACAGGGCGGCAATCAGCCCCAGCATTTT.

The chain joins TRBV29-1 to TRBJ2-1, with D perhaps given as TRBD1 or TRBD2 (6 bases each). This CDR3 contains 18 residues. Germline CDR1 is SQVTM and CDR2 is ANQGSEA. The germline V and J ends were trimmed by 0 bases and 7 bases, with 25 bases remaining between them. In nucleotides, the CDR3 is TGCAGCGTTGAAGATCGGGGGCCAGCGAACCAAGCCTGGAATGAGCAGTTCTTC. It is translated as CSVEDRGPANQAWNEQFF.

This clonotype has a handful of counts. The chain uses TRBV28 and TRBJ2-7; D remains ambiguous. CDR3 length: 12 amino acids. CDR1 is MDHEN and CDR2 is SYDVKM in the germline V gene. The V end was cut by 4 bases, the J end by 4 bases, with 8 bases between. DNA for the CDR3: TGTGCCAGCAGTTCAGTACGTTACGAGCAGTACTTC. Translating it yields CASSSVRYEQYF.